Listed here are 27 T cell receptor beta chains from one sample, sequenced in a study of a mutant IDH1 vaccine in newly diagnosed glioma. The assay was immunoSEQ multiplex PCR, and TCRdb's table has in-frame clones only and misses some. The repertoire holds 35,000 to 45,000 clones, with roughly nine tenths as singletons. These TCRs' antigens remain unknown. Described time point: week 5, during vaccination. Vaccination comprised doses that each held 300 ug of mutant IDH1 20-mer peptide, plus topical imiquimod. The input for sequencing was PBMCs, taken from a glioma patient whose treatment included an IDH1 peptide vaccine. The receptors originated from a man aged 50 or older with glioma.

This clone was picked up one time. The chain recombines TRBV18 with TRBJ2-7; 10 bases match TRBD1. Trimming took 5 bases from V and 7 from J; bases not matched to a gene: 5. Germline CDR1 and CDR2: KGHSH and LQKENI. The CDR3 is 13 residues long. The CDR3 bases are TGTGCCAGCTCAGAGGGACAGGGGCGGGAGCAGTACTTC. Translated, it gives CASSEGQGREQYF.

V gene TRBV6-5 combines with J gene TRBJ2-7; tentative D call: TRBD2 (6 bases). The germline V and J ends were trimmed by 2 bases and 3 bases, with 11 bases remaining between them. CDR1 MNHEY and CDR2 SVGAGI come from the germline V gene. The CDR3 sequence is 14 residues long. The CDR3 nucleotides read TGTGCCAGCAGTTACGGGCGGGGAATCTACGAGCAGTACTTC. Residues: CASSYGRGIYEQYF.

The rearrangement uses TRBV6-5 and TRBJ2-5; 7 bases match TRBD1. Germline V gene data show CDR1 as MNHEY and CDR2 as SVGAGI. The CDR3 extends over 14 amino acids. The trim removed 4 bases at V and 5 bases at J, leaving 7 bases unmatched. The CDR3 sequence: CASSSAGTAETQYF. Written as DNA, the CDR3 is TGTGCCAGCAGTTCCGCCGGGACAGCGGAGACCCAGTACTTC.

V and J are TRBV7-9 and TRBJ2-3; 10 bases match TRBD2. Unmatched junction bases numbered 4, after V lost 6 bases and J lost 1 base. The CDR3 has 15 residues. Germline CDR1 reads SEHNR; CDR2 reads FQNEAQ (reference sequence). The chain's CDR3 is CASRPGTSGTDTQYF. The CDR3 DNA follows: TGTGCCAGCAGGCCCGGGACTAGCGGCACAGATACGCAGTATTTT.

The genes are TRBV27 and TRBJ2-2; D remains unclear. Germline CDR1 reads MNHEY; CDR2 reads SMNVEV (reference sequence). Between the trimmed V and J ends, which lost 4 bases and 5 bases, there was a span of 5 bases. This CDR3 has 12 residues. CDR3 protein: CASSWVTGELFF. The CDR3 DNA reads as TGTGCCAGCAGTTGGGTTACCGGGGAGCTGTTTTTT.

The chain uses TRBV27 and TRBJ2-3, with D unclear. V was pared by 0 bases and J by 1 base, with 8 bases between. The CDR3 is 15 residues long. CDR1 and CDR2 from the germline V gene are MNHEY and SMNVEV (reference sequence). The DNA for the CDR3 is TGTGCCAGCAGTTTATCGGTATTTGGCACAGATACGCAGTATTTT. It yields the protein CASSLSVFGTDTQYF.

The rearrangement uses TRBV30 and TRBJ1-1; 7 bases are a match to TRBD1. Looked up from germline, CDR1 is GTSNPN and CDR2 is SVGIG (reference sequence). This CDR3 comprises 11 residues. V was pared by 2 bases and J by 6 bases, with 0 bases of the junction left unmatched. The DNA for the CDR3 is TGTGCCTGGAGTAGGGGGCCTGAAGCTTTCTTT. Translation gives CAWSRGPEAFF.

The count of this clone is one. The chain recombines TRBV29-1 with TRBJ2-4, with D possibly matching TRBD2 (6 bases). There are 12 residues in the CDR3. The V gene's germline CDR1 is SQVTM and CDR2 ANQGSEA. V was trimmed by 5 bases and J by 12 bases, leaving 17 bases between them. As DNA, the CDR3 is TGCAGCGTTCGTGATCAAGGGCGGGATCAGTACTTC. This sequence encodes CSVRDQGRDQYF.

CDR3 sequence: CAWGRGGGSYEQYF. CDR3 coding DNA: TGTGCCTGGGGCCGAGGGGGGGGCTCCTACGAGCAGTACTTC. The chain couples TRBV30 to TRBJ2-7, with TRBD2 as a possible D gene (7 bases). Germline CDR1 reads GTSNPN; CDR2 reads SVGIG (reference sequence). V was trimmed by 5 bases and J by 0 bases, leaving 14 bases between them. CDR3 size: 14 residues.

The chain recombines TRBV19 with TRBJ1-3; D unclear. The ends were cut back, 7 bases at V and 4 bases at J, with 8 bases in the middle. Per the germline V gene, CDR1 is LNHDA and CDR2 is SQIVND (reference sequence). The CDR3 is 12 residues long. CDR3 sequence: CASTGSGNTIYF. As DNA, the CDR3 is TGTGCCAGTACCGGCTCCGGAAACACCATATATTTT.

V gene TRBV5-4 combines with J gene TRBJ1-5, with 10 bases matching TRBD1. The germline gives CDR1 SGHNT, CDR2 YYREEE (reference sequence). V trimming: 4 bases; J trimming: 3 bases; junction bases outside the gene matches: 7. This CDR3 spans 16 amino acids. The chain's CDR3 is CASSRSGTGDNQPQHF. In nucleotides, the CDR3 is TGTGCCAGCAGCAGATCCGGGACAGGGGACAATCAGCCCCAGCATTTT.

In its sample, this clone was seen once. The CDR3 sequence is CASSSLGGYYEQYF. The CDR3 bases are TGTGCCAGCAGCTCCCTTGGGGGGTATTACGAGCAGTACTTC. The rearrangement links TRBV2 to TRBJ2-7; maybe TRBD2 (6 bases). The germline V gene has CDR1 SNHLY and CDR2 FYNNEI. There are 14 residues in the CDR3. The V end was cut by 6 bases, the J end by 4 bases, with 16 bases between.

V gene TRBV9 combines with J gene TRBJ2-1, with 8 bases identical to TRBD2. J was trimmed by 9 bases and V by 0 bases; bases with no gene match: 2. Germline lookup yields CDR1 SGDLS and CDR2 YYNGEE. This CDR3 has 13 amino acids. The CDR3 protein is CASSVGGTSEQFF. The CDR3 coding sequence is TGTGCCAGCAGCGTAGGGGGGACTAGTGAGCAGTTCTTC.

The chain carries TRBV10-2 and TRBJ1-1; 8 bases line up with TRBD1. In germline, CDR1 is WSHSY, CDR2 SAAADI. Germline trimming cut 4 bases from V and 3 bases from J; bases unmatched to any gene: 4. The CDR3 is 14 amino acids. The CDR3 nucleotides read TGCGCCAGCAGTGCGGACAGGGTGGACACTGAAGCTTTCTTT. It encodes CASSADRVDTEAFF.

V is TRBV29-1 and J is TRBJ2-4, with TRBD2 matching 10 bases. CDR3 size: 14 residues. Germline trimming cut 6 bases from V and 8 bases from J; bases unmatched to any gene: 10. CDR1 is SQVTM and CDR2 is ANQGSEA in the germline V gene. The CDR3 protein is CSVSGRTSGDIQYF. The CDR3 nucleotides are TGCAGCGTGTCTGGACGGACTAGCGGTGACATTCAGTACTTC.

This sequence joins TRBV6-5 and TRBJ2-1; 11 bases are a match to TRBD2. There are 16 residues in the CDR3. J gave up 7 bases and V 0 bases, and 5 bases lay outside the gene matches. Germline V gene sequence: CDR1 MNHEY, CDR2 SVGAGI. CDR3 in DNA: TGTGCCAGCAGTTACTCGATAGCGGGGGGGCTAAATGAGCAGTTCTTC. Translation: CASSYSIAGGLNEQFF.

The rearrangement uses TRBV18 and TRBJ2-7, with TRBD1 identical over 11 bases. V trimming: 3 bases; J trimming: 3 bases; junction bases outside the gene matches: 4. The CDR3 contains 15 residues. Germline CDR1 KGHSH, CDR2 LQKENI. The CDR3 sequence: CASSPMDRGLYEQYF. In DNA, the CDR3 is TGTGCCAGCTCACCTATGGACAGGGGGCTCTACGAGCAGTACTTC.

This rearrangement joins TRBV18 to TRBJ1-5; unclear D gene. This CDR3 is built from 14 residues. V was cut by 0 bases and J by 2 bases, with 5 bases left in between. The germline CDR1 and CDR2 sequences are KGHSH and LQKENI. DNA of the CDR3: TGTGCCAGCTCACCACCAGGCGGCAATCAGCCCCAGCATTTT. It yields the protein CASSPPGGNQPQHF.

The chain carries TRBV6-5 and TRBJ2-2; the D gene is possibly TRBD2 (6 bases). V lost 6 bases and J 3 bases, leaving 14 bases between the germline ends. Germline V CDR1 and CDR2: MNHEY, SVGAGI. This CDR3 is built from 15 residues. The CDR3 nucleotides are TGTGCCAGCAGGTCGACTAGATCGTACACCGGGGAGCTGTTTTTT. It encodes CASRSTRSYTGELFF.

This clone was detected only once. CDR3 protein: CASSLSVTSGNTIYF. Here the CDR3 DNA reads TGTGCCAGCAGCTTAAGTGTAACCTCTGGAAACACCATATATTTT. The gene calls are TRBV13 and TRBJ1-3; D remains ambiguous. Deletions cut 2 bases from V and 0 bases from J, with 8 bases between. The CDR3 spans 15 residues. Germline-derived CDR1 and CDR2 are PRHDT and FYEKMQ (reference sequence).

This clone occurred once. V usage is TRBV6-1 and J usage is TRBJ1-2; D gene uncertain. Trimming left V 1 base short and J 4 bases short, with 13 bases between. Germline-derived CDR1 and CDR2 are MNHNS and SASEGT. The CDR3 is 15 amino acids. The CDR3 loop is CASSEEVGLSYGYTF. The CDR3 nucleotides are TGTGCCAGCAGTGAAGAGGTAGGGCTTAGCTATGGCTACACCTTC.

This clone was recorded once. The chain employs TRBV7-8 and TRBJ1-1; maybe TRBD1 (5 bases). The germline gives CDR1 SGHVS, CDR2 FQNEAQ. V was shortened by 2 bases and J by 0 bases, with 10 bases between the two germline ends. This CDR3 has 15 amino acids. CDR3 nucleotide sequence: TGTGCCAGCAGCTTAAGACAGCACATGAACACTGAAGCTTTCTTT. This sequence encodes CASSLRQHMNTEAFF.

V and J are TRBV19 and TRBJ2-1; TRBD2 matches at 7 bases. CDR3 length equals 15 residues. Germline CDR1 reads LNHDA; CDR2 reads SQIVND (reference sequence). Trimming cost V 5 bases and J 6 bases; bases outside gene matches: 10. The DNA of the CDR3 is TGTGCCAGTAGTCCCCGATTAGGACTAGGCAATGAGCAGTTCTTC. Translating gives CASSPRLGLGNEQFF. Full variable domain (remainder filled in from reference TRBV19 and TRBJ2-1): DGGITQSPKYLFRKEGQNVTLSCEQNLNHDAMYWYRQDPGQGLRLIYYSQIVNDFQKGDIAEGYSVSREKKESFPLTVTSAQKNPTAFYLCASSPRLGLGNEQFFGPGTRLTVL.

The chain links TRBV10-2 to TRBJ1-2; D gene uncertain. Looked up from germline, CDR1 is WSHSY and CDR2 is SAAADI. Trimming removed 0 bases from V and 4 bases from J, with 12 bases in between. The CDR3 totals 15 residues. For the CDR3, the DNA is TGCGCCAGCAGTGAGTCCGCAGGTTTAAGCTATGGCTACACCTTC. Encoded protein: CASSESAGLSYGYTF.

The chain combines TRBV4-2 with TRBJ2-2, with 9 bases fitting TRBD2. This CDR3 has 16 residues. The junction had 7 bases not matched to a gene; V was cut back by 0 bases and J by 8 bases. Germline V gene lookup returns CDR1 LGHNA and CDR2 YNFKEQ. Here the CDR3 reads CASSQEGAGGAGELFF. The CDR3 DNA is TGTGCCAGCAGCCAAGAAGGAGCGGGGGGAGCTGGGGAGCTGTTTTTT.

This clone was counted a single time. The genes are TRBV28 and TRBJ1-3; the D gene is possibly TRBD1 (5 bases). The CDR3 has 13 amino acids. Germline values: CDR1 MDHEN, CDR2 SYDVKM. With 7 bases removed from V and 1 base from J, the gap between germline ends came to 8 bases. The CDR3 nucleotides read TGTGCCAGCAATCAGGGTTCTGGAAACACCATATATTTT. It translates to CASNQGSGNTIYF.

The CDR3: CASRRTDQNTEAFF. CDR3 nucleotides: TGTGCCAGCAGACGCACCGACCAGAACACTGAAGCTTTCTTT. The chain has TRBV7-9 and TRBJ1-1, with D hard to call. Germline V CDR1 and CDR2: SEHNR, FQNEAQ (reference sequence). The CDR3 length is 14 residues. V shed 6 bases and J shed 1 base, with 12 bases lying between them.